This section outlines one T cell receptor beta chain sequence together with its context. The data originate from a study of radiotherapy plus CTLA-4 blockade in lung cancer. The protocol was immunoSEQ multiplex PCR, while the TCRdb copy is restricted to in-frame clones and leaves out a portion. The table includes 43,000 or so clones, approximately 70% detected once. Germline V gene lookup returns CDR1 LNHNV and CDR2 YYDKDF (reference sequence). V gave up 3 bases and J gave up 6 bases; unmatched junction bases: 9. The CDR3 is 16 residues long. The source was peripheral blood, collected from a patient treated with radiotherapy plus ipilimumab. The receptor's source is a human donor with non-small cell lung cancer who had a complete response to radiotherapy plus ipilimumab. The rearrangement links TRBV15 to TRBJ1-5; the match to TRBD1 covers 9 bases. The CDR3 loop reads CATSSPPGTGFQPQHF. In nucleotides, the CDR3 is TGTGCCACCAGCAGTCCCCCCGGGACAGGGTTTCAGCCCCAGCATTTT.